Following are 13 T cell receptor beta chains from one sample sequenced in a study of T cell repertoires in cytomegalovirus infection. No antigens are known for them. TCRdb independently ran MiXCR on the reads; one entry per CDR3 protein. The table includes hundreds of thousands of distinct CDR3 sequences, roughly 30% detected once. Sequenced here: cultured CD8+ T cells from PBMCs, sampled from culture after CMV antigen stimulation. The receptors stem from a human donor in good health (CMV status not recorded). Some clones in this sample may be carry-over from other donors' samples.

CDR3 coding DNA: TGCAGTGCTAGAGATACTAGCGGGGTTTACGAGCAGTACGTC. This sequence encodes CSARDTSGVYEQYV. V is TRBV20-1 and J is TRBJ2-7; 10 nucleotides align to TRBD2. The CDR3 extends over 14 amino acids. V trimming: 0 bases; J trimming: 4 bases; junction bases outside the gene matches: 3. Germline CDR1 reads DFQATT; CDR2 reads SNEGSKA (reference sequence).

This chain connects TRBV7-9 to TRBJ2-5, with 8 bases matching TRBD2. Germline trimming cut 0 bases from V and 5 bases from J; bases unmatched to any gene: 5. The CDR3 extends over 15 amino acids. CDR1 SEHNR and CDR2 FQNEAQ come from the germline V gene (reference sequence). CDR3 coding DNA: TGTGCCAGCAGCTTAGCAAGGGCTAGCGGGGAGACCCAGTACTTC. This translates into CASSLARASGETQYF.

V is TRBV6-1 and J is TRBJ2-5, with 7 bases matching TRBD2. V lost 6 bases and J lost 0; bases outside the gene matches: 7. This CDR3 is 15 amino acids long. Germline values: CDR1 MNHNS, CDR2 SASEGT. CDR3 sequence: CASSFWGGNQETQYF. DNA for the CDR3: TGTGCCAGCAGCTTCTGGGGGGGAAACCAAGAGACCCAGTACTTC.

The chain has TRBV5-1 and TRBJ2-3; the D gene could be TRBD1 or TRBD2 (5 bases each). CDR1 is SGHRS and CDR2 is YFSETQ in the germline V gene. The CDR3 covers 15 residues. Trimming pared 4 bases from V and 2 bases from J, leaving 14 bases between. In nucleotides, the CDR3 is TGCGCCAGCAGCCCGGTCGGGACGTTCACAGATACGCAGTATTTT. Encoded protein: CASSPVGTFTDTQYF.

This clonotype has a handful of counts. The rearrangement joins TRBV19 to TRBJ1-1; no definite D call. The germline V gene has CDR1 LNHDA and CDR2 SQIVND (reference sequence). The CDR3 spans 15 residues. Trimming took off 7 bases at V and 1 base at J, with 16 bases between the two ends. CDR3: CASTPGGLSNTEAFF. Here the CDR3 DNA reads TGTGCCAGTACCCCGGGAGGATTATCGAACACTGAAGCTTTCTTT.

The chain combines TRBV15 with TRBJ2-3; 12 positions match TRBD2. This CDR3 region has 17 residues. Germline V gene sequence: CDR1 LNHNV, CDR2 YYDKDF (reference sequence). The V segment lost 6 bases and the J segment 5 bases; nucleotides outside the gene matches: 12. The DNA for the CDR3 is TGTGCCACCAGTTCTAGAGGTCTAGCGGGGGGGCGAGATACGCAGTATTTT. This gives the protein CATSSRGLAGGRDTQYF.

V is TRBV29-1 and J is TRBJ2-3; 11 bases fit TRBD2. The V gene end was trimmed by 7 bases and the J gene end by 5 bases; junction bases not matched to a gene: 8. This CDR3 is built from 14 residues. CDR1 and CDR2 from the germline V gene are SQVTM and ANQGSEA. CDR3 nucleotide sequence: TGCAGCGCCATTAGCGGGGGGGCGGGAGATACGCAGTATTTT. The encoded protein is CSAISGGAGDTQYF.

V gene TRBV7-6 combines with J gene TRBJ2-1; 14 nucleotides line up with TRBD2. Losses at the gene ends were 4 bases for V and 10 bases for J; bases not matched to a gene: 6. This CDR3 comprises 15 residues. Germline assignment: CDR1 SGHVS and CDR2 FNYEAQ. The CDR3 DNA sequence: TGTGCCAGCAGCTCAGGACTAGCGGGGGGTAAGGAGCAGTTCTTC. Amino acids: CASSSGLAGGKEQFF.

The rearrangement links TRBV24-1 to TRBJ2-1; the D gene is possibly TRBD2 (5 bases). The germline V gene encodes CDR1 KGHDR and CDR2 SFDVKD. The CDR3 is 15 residues long. V lost 3 bases, J lost 5 bases, and 13 bases lay in between. The chain's CDR3 is CATSDLRDPNNEQFF. The CDR3 DNA is TGTGCCACCAGTGATCTTCGGGATCCCAACAATGAGCAGTTCTTC.

The chain employs TRBV4-2 and TRBJ1-1, with 8 bases lining up with TRBD1. Germline V CDR1 and CDR2: LGHNA, YNFKEQ. V shed 0 bases and J 5 bases; nucleotides not matched to a gene: 5. This CDR3 is 15 amino acids long. CDR3 region: CASSQDVQGDTEAFF. In DNA form, the CDR3 reads TGTGCCAGCAGCCAAGATGTACAGGGGGATACTGAAGCTTTCTTT.

This clonotype was seen at least ten times. The chain carries TRBV5-6 and TRBJ2-7; no reliable D call. CDR3 length: 14 amino acids. V gave up 4 bases and J gave up 3 bases, with 14 bases separating them. Per the germline V gene, CDR1 is SGHDT and CDR2 is YYEEEE. CDR3 amino acids: CASSLGLGVYEQYF. The DNA for the CDR3 is TGTGCCAGCAGCCTCGGCTTGGGCGTCTACGAGCAGTACTTC.

The gene calls are TRBV27 and TRBJ1-1; D not resolved. Germline assignment: CDR1 MNHEY and CDR2 SMNVEV (reference sequence). CDR3 length: 15 amino acids. V was clipped by 6 bases and J by 1 base, with 15 bases between them. The CDR3, as DNA: TGTGCCAGCAGGCTGACCTCGTACCGGAACACTGAAGCTTTCTTT. Encoded protein: CASRLTSYRNTEAFF.

The table lists this clonotype with many counts. The chain recombines TRBV7-6 with TRBJ2-2; D is unclear. CDR3 size: 14 residues. Trimming removed 5 bases from V and 5 bases from J, with 12 bases in between. Germline CDR1 SGHVS, CDR2 FNYEAQ. In DNA form, the CDR3 reads TGTGCCAGCAGCCATAGATTGGGAACCGGGGAGCTGTTTTTT. The encoded protein is CASSHRLGTGELFF.